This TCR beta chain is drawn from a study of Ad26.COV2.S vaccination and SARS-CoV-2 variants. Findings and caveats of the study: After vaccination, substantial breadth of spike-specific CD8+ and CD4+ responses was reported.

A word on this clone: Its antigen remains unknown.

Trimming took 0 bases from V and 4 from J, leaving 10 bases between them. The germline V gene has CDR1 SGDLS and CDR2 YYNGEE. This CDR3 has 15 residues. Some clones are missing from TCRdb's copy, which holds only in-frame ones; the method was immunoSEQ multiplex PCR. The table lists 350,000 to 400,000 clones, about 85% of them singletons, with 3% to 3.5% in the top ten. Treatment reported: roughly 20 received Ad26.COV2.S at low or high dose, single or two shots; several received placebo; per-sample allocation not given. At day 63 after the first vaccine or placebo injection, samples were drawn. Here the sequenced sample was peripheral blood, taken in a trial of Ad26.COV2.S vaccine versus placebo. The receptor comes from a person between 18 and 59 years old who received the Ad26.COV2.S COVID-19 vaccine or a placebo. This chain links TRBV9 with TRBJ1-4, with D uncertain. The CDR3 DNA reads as TGTGCCAGCAGCGTAGGGGCTAGGGATAATGAAAAACTGTTTTTT. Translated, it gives CASSVGARDNEKLFF.